This TCR beta chain was captured by sequencing in a study of cytomegalovirus exposure and HLA in healthy donors. About the study: In a later analysis, the approximately 110 validation repertoires were reported to have used the same platform as the 550 to 850 first-cohort repertoires.

Profiling relied on immunoSEQ multiplex PCR, and the TCRdb table lists in-frame clones only, not all of them. The table lists 150,000 to 200,000 clones, roughly 83% of them singletons, with more than 1.4% in the top ten. Study-level findings and limits: Subsequent analysis found a tendency for first-cohort TCR clusters to co-occur within the 90 to 150 validation repertoires.

This clone was recorded only once. The target antigen is unknown. Sequenced material: PBMCs. The clonotype was recovered from a woman younger than 35 in good health and CMV-seronegative.

The CDR3 nucleotides read TGTGCCAGCAGCTTGGGACAGCAGTCCTACAATGAGCAGTTCTTC. This codes for CASSLGQQSYNEQFF. J is TRBJ2-1 and V is TRBV11-3; the match to TRBD1 covers 7 bases. After removal of 3 bases from V and 1 base from J, the junction contained 3 bases not matched to a gene. In germline, CDR1 is SGHNT, CDR2 YENEEA. The CDR3 is 15 amino acids.